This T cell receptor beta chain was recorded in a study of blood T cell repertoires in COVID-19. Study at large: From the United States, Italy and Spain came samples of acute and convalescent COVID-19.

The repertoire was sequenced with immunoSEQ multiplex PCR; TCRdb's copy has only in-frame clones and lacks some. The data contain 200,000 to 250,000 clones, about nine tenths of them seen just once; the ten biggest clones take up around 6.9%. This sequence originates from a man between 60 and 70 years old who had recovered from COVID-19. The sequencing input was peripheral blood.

DNA of the CDR3: TGTGCCAGCTCACCACCGGGAGGGACCACTCAGCCCCAGCATTTT. Encoded protein: CASSPPGGTTQPQHF. This rearrangement joins TRBV18 to TRBJ1-5, with D possibly matching TRBD1 (5 bases). Germline V gene data show CDR1 as KGHSH and CDR2 as LQKENI. The CDR3 covers 15 residues. Trimming took 0 bases from V and 6 from J, leaving 12 bases between them.